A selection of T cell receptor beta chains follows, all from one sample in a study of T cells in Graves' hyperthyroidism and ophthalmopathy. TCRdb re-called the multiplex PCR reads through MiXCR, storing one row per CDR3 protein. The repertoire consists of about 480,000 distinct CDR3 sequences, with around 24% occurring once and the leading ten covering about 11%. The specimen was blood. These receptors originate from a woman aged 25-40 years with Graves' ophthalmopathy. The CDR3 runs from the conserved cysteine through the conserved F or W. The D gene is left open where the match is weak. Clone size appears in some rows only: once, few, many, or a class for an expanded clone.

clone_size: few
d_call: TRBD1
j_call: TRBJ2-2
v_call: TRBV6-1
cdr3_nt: TGTGCCAGCTCCGGACAGGGGAATACGGACCAAAAAGAGCTGTTTTTT
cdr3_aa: CASSGQGNTDQKELFF

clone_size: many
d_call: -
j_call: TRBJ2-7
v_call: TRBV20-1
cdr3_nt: TGCAGTGCGGGAGCAGGGGAAAACGAGCAGTACTTC
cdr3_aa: CSAGAGENEQYF

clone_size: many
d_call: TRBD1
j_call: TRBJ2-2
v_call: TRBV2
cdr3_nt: TGTGCCAGCAGCCGGTTAGGGACAGAGAACACCGGGGAGCTGTTTTTT
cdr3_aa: CASSRLGTENTGELFF

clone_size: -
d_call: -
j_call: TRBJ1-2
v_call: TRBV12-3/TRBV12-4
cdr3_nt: TGTGCCAGCACCTCCAATAAGGCAGGATGGAACTATGGCTACACCTTC
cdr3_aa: CASTSNKAGWNYGYTF

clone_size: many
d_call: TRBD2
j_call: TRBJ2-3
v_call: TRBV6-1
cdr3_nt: TGTGCCAGCAGGGTAGCGGGGCCCACAGATACGCAGTATTTT
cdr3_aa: CASRVAGPTDTQYF

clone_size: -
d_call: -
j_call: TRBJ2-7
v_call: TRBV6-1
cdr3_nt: TGTGCCAGCAGCCGGGAGATCCCCTACGAGCAGTACTTC
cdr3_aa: CASSREIPYEQYF

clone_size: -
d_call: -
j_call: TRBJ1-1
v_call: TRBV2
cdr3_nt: TGTGCCAGCAGTTATTACATGAACACTGAAGCTTTCTTT
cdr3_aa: CASSYYMNTEAFF

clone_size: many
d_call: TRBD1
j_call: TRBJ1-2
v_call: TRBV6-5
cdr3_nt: TGTGCCAGCAGTCTTCAGGGGGGGTCTTATGGTGGCTACACCTTC
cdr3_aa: CASSLQGGSYGGYTF

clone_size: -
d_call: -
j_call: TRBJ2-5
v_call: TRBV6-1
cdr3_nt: TGTGCCAGCAGTGAAGCCTTTTGGGCCCTCCAAGAGACCCAGTACTTC
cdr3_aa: CASSEAFWALQETQYF

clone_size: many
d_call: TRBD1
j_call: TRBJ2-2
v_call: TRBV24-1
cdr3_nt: TGTGCCAGCCAACAGGGGGCGAACACCGGGGAGCTGTTTTTT
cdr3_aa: CASQQGANTGELFF

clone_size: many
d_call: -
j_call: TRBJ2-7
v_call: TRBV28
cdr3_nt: TGTGCCAGCAGTCCGATGAGGGGGGGGTCTGAGGCAGAGCAGTACTTC
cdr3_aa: CASSPMRGGSEAEQYF

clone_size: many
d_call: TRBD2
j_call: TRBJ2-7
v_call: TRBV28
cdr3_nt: TGTGCCAGCAGAGCGGGAGGGCCAATCGAGCAGTACTTC
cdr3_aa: CASRAGGPIEQYF

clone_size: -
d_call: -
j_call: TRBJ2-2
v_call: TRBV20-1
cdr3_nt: TGCAGTGCTAGAGATGGGGCAGGGAACACCGGGGAGCTGTTTTTT
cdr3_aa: CSARDGAGNTGELFF

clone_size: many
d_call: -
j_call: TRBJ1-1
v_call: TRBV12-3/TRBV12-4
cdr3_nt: TGTGCCAGCAGCTTTGGGACTGAAGCTTTCTTT
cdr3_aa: CASSFGTEAFF

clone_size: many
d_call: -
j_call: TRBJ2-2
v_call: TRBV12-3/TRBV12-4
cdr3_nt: TGTGCCAGCAGTTTAGTGGGGGAGGAGACCGGGGAGCTGTTTTTT
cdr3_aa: CASSLVGEETGELFF

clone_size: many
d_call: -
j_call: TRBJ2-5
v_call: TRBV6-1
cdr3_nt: TGTGCCAGCAGAGCCGCGGAGACCCAGTACTTC
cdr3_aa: CASRAAETQYF

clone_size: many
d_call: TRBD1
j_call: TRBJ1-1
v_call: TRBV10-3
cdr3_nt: TGTGCCATCAGGAGGACAGGGACCAAAGCTTTCTTT
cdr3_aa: CAIRRTGTKAFF

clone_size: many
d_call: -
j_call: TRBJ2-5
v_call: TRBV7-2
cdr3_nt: TGTGCCAGTGGGCCCAACTGGGCAGGCCAAGAGACCCAGTACTTC
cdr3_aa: CASGPNWAGQETQYF

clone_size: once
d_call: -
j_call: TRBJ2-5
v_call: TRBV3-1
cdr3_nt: TGTGCCAGCAGCCAAGAGGGGGAGATCCAGTACTTC
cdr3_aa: CASSQEGEIQYF

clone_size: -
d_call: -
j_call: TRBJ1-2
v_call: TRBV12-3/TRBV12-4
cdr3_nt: TGTGCCAGCAGCCGGAGGGTTGGGGATGGCTACACCTTC
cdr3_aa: CASSRRVGDGYTF